The sequence of this T cell receptor (beta chain) was determined in a study of regulatory T cells in long-lasting Graves disease. This clonotype occurred many times. According to the study, TCR beta libraries were built with iRepertoire HTBI primers and CDR3-region Arm-PCR. TCRdb ran MiXCR on the multiplex PCR reads and lists one entry per CDR3 protein. The sample includes some 370,000 distinct CDR3 sequences, 20% to 25% of them seen just once. The time point: persistent/refractory GD, antithyroid drugs over 5 years with positive TRAb. RNA extracted from PBMCs served as the sequencing template. CDR1 SGHAT and CDR2 FQNNGV come from the germline V gene. The CDR3 has 12 residues. V was shortened by 4 bases and J by 8 bases, with 11 bases between the two germline ends.

The sample here was peripheral blood mononuclear cells (PBMCs), taken when the disease was refractory, from a patient treated with antithyroid drugs. The chain uses TRBV11-2 and TRBJ1-1; D is ambiguous. This sequence originates from a female donor with Graves disease. For the CDR3, the DNA is TGTGCCAGCAGCTCCTACAGCATAGAAGCTTTCTTT. Its translation: CASSSYSIEAFF.